Below, 9 T cell receptor beta chains from the same sample are listed, as sequenced in a study of blood T cell repertoires in COVID-19. The method was immunoSEQ multiplex PCR; TCRdb's version includes in-frame clones alone and lacks a portion of them. The data contain 150,000 to 200,000 clones, approximately 80% of them seen just once; the ten biggest clones take up 13% to 15%. The sequencing input was PBMCs or T cells enriched from blood (not recorded which). These receptors originate from a man aged 50 to 59 who had recovered from COVID-19.

The V call is TRBV30, the J call TRBJ1-6; D ambiguous. CDR1 GTSNPN and CDR2 SVGIG come from the germline V gene (reference sequence). Trimming stripped 3 bases from V and 5 bases from J, with 14 bases between. This CDR3 spans 15 amino acids. CDR3 bases: TGTGCCTGGAGGCCAGGAAAAAGCAATAATTCACCCCTCCACTTT. This codes for CAWRPGKSNNSPLHF.

V and J are TRBV5-8 and TRBJ2-2; 8 positions match TRBD1. The germline gives CDR1 SGHTS, CDR2 YDEGEE. The CDR3 is made up of 14 amino acids. V shed 6 bases and J 6 bases; nucleotides not matched to a gene: 7. Here the CDR3 DNA reads TGTGCCAGCACCATCGGACAGGGCTCCGGGGAGCTGTTTTTT. Translating it yields CASTIGQGSGELFF. Drawing the rest from reference TRBV5-8 and TRBJ2-2, the complete variable domain is EAGVTQSPTHLIKTRGQQATLRCSPISGHTSVYWYQQALGLGLQFLLWYDEGEERNRGNFPPRFSGRQFPNYSSELNVNALELEDSALYLCASTIGQGSGELFFGEGSRLTVL.

The rearrangement joins TRBV27 to TRBJ1-1; 10 bases align to TRBD1. With V trimmed by 1 base and J by 6 bases, 8 bases remained unmatched. The CDR3 totals 16 residues. Germline CDR1 reads MNHEY; CDR2 reads SMNVEV (reference sequence). The CDR3 DNA sequence: TGTGCCAGCAGTTTATATTGGACAGGGGGTTTGGCTGAAGCTTTCTTT. Translating it yields CASSLYWTGGLAEAFF.

V usage is TRBV30 and J usage is TRBJ1-6, with D possibly being TRBD1 (6 bases). The CDR3 sequence is 15 residues long. V lost 4 bases, J lost 7 bases, and 17 bases lay in between. Germline CDR1 GTSNPN, CDR2 SVGIG (reference sequence). This chain's CDR3 is CAWTPPGTPNSPLHF. The CDR3 DNA sequence: TGTGCCTGGACCCCACCCGGGACACCCAATTCACCCCTCCACTTT.

This chain uses TRBV2 with TRBJ1-2; D possibly corresponds to TRBD1 (5 bases). V was clipped by 6 bases and J by 5 bases, with 13 bases between them. The CDR3 runs 13 residues. Germline V CDR1 and CDR2: SNHLY, FYNNEI. Here the CDR3 DNA reads TGTGCCAGCAGGGCGGACGGGGGGTATGGCTACACCTTC. Translating gives CASRADGGYGYTF.

The rearrangement uses TRBV27 and TRBJ2-7; 13 bases are a match to TRBD2. V was pared by 7 bases and J by 3 bases, with 3 bases of the junction left unmatched. This CDR3 region has 14 residues. Germline assignment: CDR1 MNHEY and CDR2 SMNVEV (reference sequence). CDR3 in amino acids: CASTRTSGGYEQYF. CDR3 sequence (DNA): TGTGCCAGCACGAGGACTAGCGGGGGCTACGAGCAGTACTTC.

The chain joins TRBV5-5 to TRBJ1-5; 7 bases line up with TRBD1. V lost 4 bases to trimming and J lost 4 bases; unmatched junction nucleotides: 8. There are 15 residues in the CDR3. Germline V gives CDR1 SGHKS, CDR2 YYEKEE (reference sequence). CDR3 protein: CASSEGTANNQPQHF. In nucleotides, the CDR3 is TGTGCCAGCAGCGAAGGGACAGCTAATAATCAGCCCCAGCATTTT.

This chain links TRBV5-5 with TRBJ1-5, with a weak D call TRBD1 (6 bases). Germline values: CDR1 SGHKS, CDR2 YYEKEE (reference sequence). The CDR3 contains 15 residues. Between the trimmed V and J ends, which lost 3 bases and 1 base, there was a span of 11 bases. The CDR3 is CASSWGHRSNQPQHF. The CDR3 DNA is TGTGCCAGCAGCTGGGGGCACAGGAGCAATCAGCCCCAGCATTTT.

This chain joins TRBV5-1 and TRBJ1-2, with 7 nucleotides matching TRBD1. Looked up from germline, CDR1 is SGHRS and CDR2 is YFSETQ. The CDR3 has 15 residues. The V segment lost 0 bases and the J segment 4 bases; nucleotides outside the gene matches: 6. The CDR3 spells CASSLDRDRGYGYTF. Here the CDR3 DNA reads TGCGCCAGCAGCTTGGACCGGGACAGAGGCTATGGCTACACCTTC.